This T cell receptor beta chain was obtained from a study of blood T cell repertoires in COVID-19. At the level of the study: Whether acute or convalescent, the COVID-19 samples came from the United States, Italy and Spain. PBMCs, B-cell-depleted T cells, or T cells were the source of the cDNA or gDNA that made up the material.

A single count supports this clone. Under the authors' procedure: Nucleated cell counts were estimated from reference gene primer amplification. Sequenced by immunoSEQ multiplex PCR; TCRdb stores in-frame clones only, minus some. V and J calls and clone size are as listed in that table; D and trimming were resolved from the DNA. The sample lists hundreds of thousands of clones; around 86% were seen once. This TCR came from a woman aged 60-75 years with active or convalescent COVID-19. The sequenced sample consisted of peripheral blood.

The CDR3 DNA reads as TGCGCCAGCAGCTTAGCCAGGGGGGACTACACCTTC. Translated: CASSLARGDYTF. The V call is TRBV5-1, the J call TRBJ1-2; 7 bases line up with TRBD1. Germline V gene sequence: CDR1 SGHRS, CDR2 YFSETQ. CDR3 length: 12 amino acids. Trimming cost V 2 bases and J 10 bases; bases outside gene matches: 5.